The rows below give T cell receptor beta chains drawn from one sample of a study of OX40 agonist ivuxolimab in advanced cancers. Generated by immunoSEQ multiplex PCR, the TCRdb table keeps only in-frame clones and is missing some. The repertoire holds roughly 110,000 clones, about 91% seen once, with around 1.2% in the top ten. The material was CD4+ or CD8+ T cells sorted from blood, obtained in a trial of the OX40 agonist ivuxolimab. The receptor set was obtained from an adult with an advanced solid tumor such as melanoma, head and neck, liver or kidney cancer. Both conserved end residues are trimmed from each CDR3. The order of the fields is J gene, CDR3 length, V gene, CDR3 protein.

j_gene: TRBJ1-5
len: 13
v_gene: TRBV7-2
CDR3aa: ASSLLGNSNQPQH

j_gene: TRBJ2-3
len: 11
v_gene: TRBV6-4
CDR3aa: ASSDSMGGTQY

j_gene: TRBJ1-4
len: 10
v_gene: TRBV7-2
CDR3aa: ASSLVNEKLF

j_gene: TRBJ2-7
len: 11
v_gene: TRBV29-1
CDR3aa: SVAHSRSYEQY

j_gene: TRBJ1-5
len: 13
v_gene: TRBV7-6
CDR3aa: ASSLTGLSNQPQH

j_gene: TRBJ2-2
len: 14
v_gene: TRBV27
CDR3aa: ASSALAGGDTGELF

j_gene: TRBJ2-7
len: 13
v_gene: TRBV12-1
CDR3aa: ASITPGQGFYEQY

j_gene: TRBJ2-1
len: 17
v_gene: TRBV6-1
CDR3aa: ASSEEGQGFLSSYNEQF

j_gene: TRBJ1-1
len: 12
v_gene: TRBV29-1
CDR3aa: SGRNRGRNTEAF

j_gene: TRBJ2-7
len: 12
v_gene: TRBV5-4
CDR3aa: ASSVTGARSEQY

j_gene: TRBJ1-4
len: 13
v_gene: TRBV6-6
CDR3aa: ASSGVAESNEKLF

j_gene: TRBJ1-6
len: 11
v_gene: TRBV5-1
CDR3aa: ASSSSVEPPLH

j_gene: TRBJ2-7
len: 9
v_gene: TRBV19
CDR3aa: ASRNSYEQY

j_gene: TRBJ1-1
len: 13
v_gene: TRBV19
CDR3aa: ASRIKVSSNTEAF

j_gene: TRBJ2-3
len: 10
v_gene: TRBV11-2
CDR3aa: ASSLLRDTQY

j_gene: TRBJ2-4
len: 14
v_gene: TRBV4-3
CDR3aa: ASSPTPVLAKNIQY

j_gene: TRBJ2-5
len: 13
v_gene: TRBV5-4
CDR3aa: ASSSSGRYQETQY

j_gene: TRBJ1-4
len: 13
v_gene: TRBV19
CDR3aa: ASSSVGAAGEKLF

j_gene: TRBJ1-4
len: 10
v_gene: TRBV18
CDR3aa: ASSPYDEKLF

j_gene: TRBJ1-4
len: 16
v_gene: TRBV19
CDR3aa: ASRSTPGTGGLDEKLF

j_gene: TRBJ1-2
len: 11
v_gene: TRBV7-2
CDR3aa: ASSLDYRGGYT

j_gene: TRBJ1-1
len: 12
v_gene: TRBV6-5
CDR3aa: ASSYSGGNTEAF

j_gene: TRBJ1-2
len: 11
v_gene: TRBV6-5
CDR3aa: ASSEIRNYGYT

j_gene: TRBJ1-1
len: 12
v_gene: TRBV7-2
CDR3aa: ASSFYTRNTEAF

j_gene: TRBJ1-1
len: 10
v_gene: TRBV6-5
CDR3aa: ASGTGQTEAF

j_gene: TRBJ2-7
len: 13
v_gene: TRBV11-2
CDR3aa: ASSLALDRDYEQY

j_gene: TRBJ2-7
len: 13
v_gene: TRBV7-7
CDR3aa: ASSPRGTAPYEQY

j_gene: TRBJ2-5
len: 13
v_gene: TRBV6-5
CDR3aa: ASSRTGTQGETQY

j_gene: TRBJ2-1
len: 12
v_gene: TRBV7-2
CDR3aa: ASSLALAGREQF

j_gene: TRBJ2-7
len: 11
v_gene: TRBV2
CDR3aa: ASSSGLAYEQY

j_gene: TRBJ1-2
len: 12
v_gene: TRBV6-1
CDR3aa: ASSVGGELYGYT

j_gene: TRBJ2-7
len: 14
v_gene: TRBV5-6
CDR3aa: ASSDPGTASSYEQY

j_gene: TRBJ2-7
len: 13
v_gene: TRBV4-1
CDR3aa: ASSPEARGTYEQY

j_gene: TRBJ1-1
len: 11
v_gene: TRBV10-3
CDR3aa: ALMSGRNTEAF

j_gene: TRBJ1-4
len: 13
v_gene: TRBV28
CDR3aa: ASSKGPATNEKLF

j_gene: TRBJ1-5
len: 14
v_gene: TRBV2
CDR3aa: ASNGGGRPSNQPQH

j_gene: TRBJ2-7
len: 13
v_gene: TRBV18
CDR3aa: ASSRSSVTSYEQY

j_gene: TRBJ2-7
len: 13
v_gene: TRBV6-1
CDR3aa: ASSEGQATSYEQY

j_gene: TRBJ2-1
len: 13
v_gene: TRBV10-3
CDR3aa: AISAYSQSGDEQF

j_gene: TRBJ1-5
len: 12
v_gene: TRBV10-3
CDR3aa: AISKQGAGQPQH

j_gene: TRBJ1-1
len: 13
v_gene: TRBV7-9
CDR3aa: ASSFRTGVNTEAF

j_gene: TRBJ2-7
len: 14
v_gene: TRBV25-1
CDR3aa: ASTRAGTSGRTEQY

j_gene: TRBJ2-1
len: 16
v_gene: TRBV9
CDR3aa: ASSNSRGASGRFNEQF

j_gene: TRBJ2-3
len: 13
v_gene: TRBV9
CDR3aa: ASTQGGPPTDTQY